The clone carrying this TCR beta chain came up a few times. As yet, its antigen is unknown. The ends were cut back, 1 base at V and 0 bases at J, with 22 bases in the middle. The CDR3 has 19 amino acids. Per the germline V gene, CDR1 is SEHNR and CDR2 is FQNEAQ (reference sequence). This specimen comes from a study of molecular identifiers for immune sequencing clone quantification. Naive CD8 T cells, phenotype CD8+CD4-CCR7+CD45RA+, were sorted. It was with previously described methods and listed TCR primers that bulk TCR libraries were made. TCRdb reprocessed the PCR reads with MiXCR, giving one entry per CDR3 protein. The sample includes under 800,000 distinct CDR3 sequences, roughly 23% seen only once; the top ten take about 0.8%. Whole-study results and caveats: Identical TCR molecules sharing a barcode could underestimate highly expanded clone sizes. The study found clones above 20 RNA copies held over 98% of effector molecules and under 1% in naive cells.

This clonotype originated in a human donor in good health. Some libraries in this study had Jurkat cell RNA spiked in. The chain links TRBV7-9 to TRBJ2-7, with D possibly being TRBD2 (6 bases). The sequenced sample consisted of naive CD8+ T cells from blood, with Jurkat cell RNA spiked in. Described subset: FACS-sorted CD8+CD4-CCR7+CD45RA+ naive T cells. CDR3 nucleotides: TGTGCCAGCAGCTTAGTATTAGCGGCCTACCAGAGAAGCTCCTACGAGCAGTACTTC. Amino acids: CASSLVLAAYQRSSYEQYF.